Listed below are T cell receptor beta chains from one sample, sequenced in a study of cytomegalovirus exposure and HLA in healthy donors. Libraries were prepared by immunoSEQ multiplex PCR; TCRdb keeps only in-frame clonotypes and omits some of them. The table records roughly 130,000 clones, roughly three fifths of them present only once. The sample taken for sequencing was PBMCs. All receptors derive from a male donor in good health and CMV-seronegative. CDR3s include the opening cysteine and the closing phenylalanine or tryptophan. D genes are given only for firm matches. Only part of the rows carry a size: once, few, many, or a class if the clone is expanded.

abundance,j_gene,v_gene,d_gene,CDR3nt,CDR3aa
-,TRBJ1-4,TRBV5-6,-,TGTGCCAGCAGGGACAGTTATAATGAAAAACTGTTTTTT,CASRDSYNEKLFF
-,TRBJ2-7,TRBV28,TRBD1,TGTGCCAGCAGTTCGGGACAGAAATACGAGCAGTACTTC,CASSSGQKYEQYF
-,TRBJ1-3,TRBV27,TRBD1,TGTGCCAGCAGTAGGAAATTTGAGACAGGGGCCGGTGGAAACACCATATATTTT,CASSRKFETGAGGNTIYF
-,TRBJ2-2,TRBV30,-,TGTGCCTGGAGTGTACTCGGGGAGCTGTTTTTT,CAWSVLGELFF
-,TRBJ2-7,TRBV28,TRBD1,TGTGCCAGCAGTCCGGGGACAGGACCGAGCTCCTACGAGCAGTACTTC,CASSPGTGPSSYEQYF
few,TRBJ1-1,TRBV7-3,TRBD1,TGTGCCAGCAGCCTGACAGGGAGCACTGAAGCTTTCTTT,CASSLTGSTEAFF
-,TRBJ1-5,TRBV28,TRBD1,TGTGCCAGCATTACAGGGTTAGGGGGCCAGCCCCAGCATTTT,CASITGLGGQPQHF
-,TRBJ1-5,TRBV2,-,TGTGCCAGCACCCCAGCGGACGGCAATCAGCCCCAGCATTTT,CASTPADGNQPQHF
-,TRBJ1-1,TRBV19,TRBD1,TGTGCCAGTAGTGACCGGGACAGGGGACCCAACACTGAAGCTTTCTTT,CASSDRDRGPNTEAFF
-,TRBJ1-1,TRBV19,-,TGTGCCAGTAGTGTCAGGGTTGGCACTGAAGCTTTCTTT,CASSVRVGTEAFF
-,TRBJ1-1,TRBV10-3,TRBD1,TGTGCCATCGGGGGACAGGGGAAAACTGAAGCTTTCTTT,CAIGGQGKTEAFF
-,TRBJ2-1,TRBV6-1,TRBD2,TGTGCCAGCGGCTCTGGACTAGCGGGTACCAATGAGCAGTTCTTC,CASGSGLAGTNEQFF
-,TRBJ2-2,TRBV5-5,TRBD2,TGTGCCAGCAGCTTCCTAGCGGCGAACACCGGGGAGCTGTTTTTT,CASSFLAANTGELFF
once,TRBJ2-1,TRBV4-1,TRBD2,TGCGCCAGCAGCCACCTGGCGGTAGCGGGAAGCTCCTACAATGAGCAGTTCTTC,CASSHLAVAGSSYNEQFF
-,TRBJ2-5,TRBV5-6,-,TGTGCCAGCAGCTTACGGTCTTGGTACCAAGAGACCCAGTACTTC,CASSLRSWYQETQYF
few,TRBJ2-7,TRBV7-9,TRBD2,TGTGCCAGCAGCTTAGGTGGCGGGGGGGAGGCCTACGAGCAGTACTTC,CASSLGGGGEAYEQYF
-,TRBJ2-1,TRBV6-1,TRBD2,TGTGCCAGCAGACCCCTAGCGGGGGCCCACGGTGAGCAGTTCTTC,CASRPLAGAHGEQFF
-,TRBJ2-2,TRBV4-1,-,TGCGCCAGCAGCCAAGGGGTAGCGGTGATCACCGGGGAGCTGTTTTTT,CASSQGVAVITGELFF
-,TRBJ1-5,TRBV7-6,-,TGTGCCAGCAGCCCCAATAGCAATCAGCCCCAGCATTTT,CASSPNSNQPQHF
few,TRBJ2-3,TRBV5-1,TRBD1,TGCGCCAGCAGCGCGGGACAGGGGCGTAGAGATACGCAGTATTTT,CASSAGQGRRDTQYF
few,TRBJ1-2,TRBV18,-,TGTGCCAGCTCACCAACGGGTCTGTACGCCCCCTATGGCTACACCTTC,CASSPTGLYAPYGYTF
-,TRBJ1-5,TRBV9,-,TGTGCCAGCAGCGTAGGGACAGCGGGGCAGCCCCAGCATTTT,CASSVGTAGQPQHF
-,TRBJ1-1,TRBV2,TRBD1,TGTGCCAGCACTCCGGACAGGCTGAACACTGAAGCTTTCTTT,CASTPDRLNTEAFF
-,TRBJ2-3,TRBV6-5,TRBD2,TGTGCCAGCAGTTACGACGGGGGGGCTTCAGATACGCAGTATTTT,CASSYDGGASDTQYF
-,TRBJ2-1,TRBV27,TRBD1,TGTGCCAGCACCCAGGGACAGGGGCTCTACAATGAGCAGTTCTTC,CASTQGQGLYNEQFF
-,TRBJ2-7,TRBV11-1,TRBD1,TGTGCCAGCAGCTTGGACAGGCCCTACGAGCAGTACTTC,CASSLDRPYEQYF
few,TRBJ2-7,TRBV6-1,-,TGTGCCAGCAGTGAAGCGTCGTCCAGGGCAGGGTACGAGCAGTACTTC,CASSEASSRAGYEQYF
-,TRBJ1-3,TRBV7-2,TRBD1,TGTGCCAGCAGCGGACAGGGTGGAAACACCATATATTTT,CASSGQGGNTIYF
-,TRBJ2-3,TRBV29-1,TRBD1,TGCAGCGTTGAAGGGGGACAGGGGGCGAGGACGCAGTATTTT,CSVEGGQGARTQYF
few,TRBJ1-5,TRBV5-6,-,TGTGCCAGCAGCTTGGGGGCAGGCCAACAGCCCCAGCATTTT,CASSLGAGQQPQHF
-,TRBJ1-1,TRBV5-4,TRBD1,TGTGCCAGCAGTTCCGGGACAGGTGAAGCTTTCTTT,CASSSGTGEAFF
-,TRBJ1-2,TRBV9,TRBD1,TGTGCCAGCAGCGTAGAAATTACAGGGGAAAACTATGGCTACACCTTC,CASSVEITGENYGYTF